This TCR beta chain was found in a study of CD8 T cells in ankylosing spondylitis. Broader study findings: With a CD8+ phenotype, disease-linked clones were relatively rare in peripheral blood. Earlier reports found some motif variants in synovial fluid and blood in reactive arthritis. Seemingly distinctive of ankylosing spondylitis blood was a TCR beta motif formed by eight highly homologous variants.

The V gene end was trimmed by 2 bases and the J gene end by 6 bases; junction bases not matched to a gene: 4. This CDR3 contains 15 residues. With regard to this clonotype: As yet, its antigen is unknown.

The TCR beta libraries were generated through quantitative 5'-RACE incorporating molecular barcodes. TCRdb re-called the 5' RACE reads through MiXCR, storing one row per CDR3 protein. The sample consists of around 280,000 distinct CDR3 sequences, 20% of them appearing once. The sequencing sample was made of blood, either unsorted or a sorted T cell fraction (not recorded which). The receptor comes from a male donor with ankylosing spondylitis or in good health (not recorded which). The gene calls are TRBV12-3 or TRBV12-4 and TRBJ1-4, with 9 bases that match TRBD1. The CDR3 is CASSLSRQGDEKLFF. CDR3 nucleotides: TGTGCCAGCAGTTTATCCCGACAGGGGGATGAAAAACTGTTTTTT.